Listed here are 10 T cell receptor beta chains from one sample, sequenced in a study of early T cells in non-severe SARS-CoV-2 infection. In TCRdb, the 5' RACE reads were re-called with MiXCR into one record per CDR3 protein. This sample has about 63,000 distinct CDR3 sequences, with roughly 13% found just once. The specimen was whole blood. The receptor source for this set is an adult who was a healthcare worker with PCR-confirmed SARS-CoV-2 infection or an uninfected control (not recorded which).

This clonotype was counted at least ten times. The gene calls are TRBV29-1 and TRBJ2-5; 8 bases agree with TRBD2. Per germline, CDR1 SQVTM and CDR2 ANQGSEA. Trimming at V came to 0 bases and at J to 1 base, leaving 4 bases not matched to a gene. There are 15 residues in the CDR3. Here the CDR3 DNA reads TGCAGCGTTGAAGATCTTCTAGCGGGCCAAGAGACCCAGTACTTC. Its protein is CSVEDLLAGQETQYF.

This clonotype was counted ten times or more. The gene calls are TRBV12-5 and TRBJ2-3, with 8 bases aligning to TRBD1. CDR3 length: 15 amino acids. Per the germline V gene, CDR1 is LGHNT and CDR2 is FRNRAP. V was pared by 6 bases and J by 2 bases, with 7 bases of the junction left unmatched. DNA for the CDR3: TGTGCTAGTGGACCTCAGGGGGCTTTCACAGATACGCAGTATTTT. It codes for CASGPQGAFTDTQYF.

Many counts were recorded for this clonotype. V usage is TRBV20-1 and J usage is TRBJ2-5, with 9 bases aligning to TRBD2. This CDR3 has 14 residues. V gave up 5 bases and J gave up 2 bases; unmatched junction bases: 6. In germline, CDR1 is DFQATT, CDR2 SNEGSKA (reference sequence). CDR3 sequence (DNA): TGCAGTGCTCCCGGGACTAGCAGTCAAGAGACCCAGTACTTC. As protein: CSAPGTSSQETQYF.

This clonotype was detected a few times. The V and J genes are TRBV27 and TRBJ2-1, with D uncertain. Germline V gives CDR1 MNHEY, CDR2 SMNVEV (reference sequence). V was cut by 4 bases and J by 0 bases, with 7 bases left in between. This CDR3 comprises 14 residues. CDR3 in amino acids: CASSSLSSYNEQFF. CDR3 DNA: TGTGCCAGCAGTTCACTGAGCTCCTACAATGAGCAGTTCTTC.

This clonotype occurred many times. V is TRBV10-3 and J is TRBJ2-7; TRBD1 matches at 7 bases. Per the germline V gene, CDR1 is ENHRY and CDR2 is SYGVKD. This CDR3 contains 13 residues. V lost 8 bases and J lost 3; bases outside the gene matches: 7. The CDR3 region is CAISFGQDYEQYF. The DNA for the CDR3 is TGTGCCATCTCCTTCGGACAGGACTACGAGCAGTACTTC.

V and J are TRBV12-3 or TRBV12-4 and TRBJ2-3; 8 positions match TRBD1. The junction had 5 bases not matched to a gene; V was cut back by 5 bases and J by 1 base. The CDR3 totals 15 residues. This CDR3 reads CASSPRQGRTDTQYF. CDR3 in DNA: TGTGCCAGCAGTCCCAGACAGGGGCGCACAGATACGCAGTATTTT.

This clonotype was detected a few times. V is TRBV14 and J is TRBJ2-3; 9 bases are shared with TRBD1. The CDR3 has 18 amino acids. Trimming at V came to 0 bases and at J to 0 bases, leaving 7 bases not matched to a gene. Germline assignment: CDR1 SGHDN and CDR2 FVKESK. The CDR3 loop reads CASSQEGQGPSSTDTQYF. The CDR3 bases are TGTGCCAGCAGCCAAGAGGGACAGGGTCCCAGTAGCACAGATACGCAGTATTTT.

The chain carries TRBV10-3 and TRBJ2-4, with 7 bases identical to TRBD1. Looked up from germline, CDR1 is ENHRY and CDR2 is SYGVKD. CDR3 length: 14 amino acids. The V gene end was trimmed by 3 bases and the J gene end by 8 bases; junction bases not matched to a gene: 7. DNA of the CDR3: TGTGCCATCAGTGAACGCGGACAGGCGGACATTCAGTACTTC. As protein: CAISERGQADIQYF.

On this clonotype: A junction boundary mismatches the germline segment, possibly from a read error. The rearrangement joins TRBV3-1 to TRBJ2-7; no reliable D call. The CDR3 consists of 12 residues. CDR1 and CDR2 (germline): LGHDT, YNNKEL (reference sequence). DNA for the CDR3: TGTGCCAGCAGCCAAGCAACCTACGAGCGGTACTTC. This codes for CASSQATYERYF.

In this sample, this clonotype turned up many times. The chain uses TRBV3-1 and TRBJ2-1, with 9 bases lining up with TRBD2. The CDR3 length is 15 residues. V shed 5 bases and J 8 bases; nucleotides not matched to a gene: 10. Germline loops: CDR1 LGHDT, CDR2 YNNKEL (reference sequence). CDR3 region: CASSAGGSRVDEQFF. CDR3 DNA sequence: TGTGCCAGCAGCGCGGGGGGGAGCAGGGTCGATGAGCAGTTCTTC.